The text below deals with one T cell receptor beta chain. The antigen is not known. TCRdb's table, derived via immunoSEQ multiplex PCR, lists solely in-frame clones and lacks some. The table includes about 140,000 clones, about 92% detected once. This sample was taken from a study of T cell responses to AZD1222 COVID-19 vaccine. General observations from the study: Reports indicate that nearly half of spike-specific TCRs are directed at unmutated variant regions. There were mostly white British donors and more females than males, and clonal diversity was possibly underestimated. Only five or six individuals given AZD1222 were seropositive at baseline. No day 14 peak samples; only post-peak repertoires were characterized.

CDR1 and CDR2 from the germline V gene are SNHLY and FYNNEI. The CDR3 consists of 14 residues. V dropped 5 bases and J dropped 5 bases, with 15 bases sitting between them. J is TRBJ2-5 and V is TRBV2; no clear D. This sample comprised peripheral blood, obtained after recovery from COVID-19. This receptor was obtained from an adult who had recovered from COVID-19. The CDR3 DNA is TGTGCCAGCAGTCTTAGACCCACAGAGGAGACCCAGTACTTC. The encoded protein is CASSLRPTEETQYF.